The 15 T cell receptor beta chains listed next were all sequenced from one sample in a study of blood T cells in healthy people across ages. PCR was performed a second time for roughly 7 to 12 cycles using a sample-barcoded 5' primer and a J-beta primer mix. TCRdb itself ran the 5' RACE reads through MiXCR, one entry per CDR3 protein. The sample holds about 620,000 distinct CDR3 sequences, around a fifth seen once. The sequenced material came from blood. The receptors originated from a man in his sixties or seventies in good health.

This clonotype occurred a few times. The rearrangement joins TRBV20-1 to TRBJ2-1; the match to TRBD2 covers 10 bases. CDR3 length: 14 amino acids. V gave up 5 bases and J gave up 6 bases; unmatched junction bases: 7. CDR1 DFQATT and CDR2 SNEGSKA come from the germline V gene (reference sequence). CDR3 DNA: TGCAGTGCTCCCCTGCGGACTAGCGGCAATGAGCAGTTCTTC. Amino acid sequence: CSAPLRTSGNEQFF.

The chain is built from TRBV12-3 or TRBV12-4 and TRBJ2-3; D is undetermined. This CDR3 spans 12 amino acids. Trimming shortened V by 2 bases and J by 5 bases, and 5 bases separated the two germline ends. The CDR3 bases are TGTGCCAGCAGTTTAAAGGGAGATACGCAGTATTTT. This translates into CASSLKGDTQYF.

This clonotype was seen a handful of times. The chain recombines TRBV20-1 with TRBJ2-7; 7 nucleotides align to TRBD1. Per germline, CDR1 DFQATT and CDR2 SNEGSKA (reference sequence). J was trimmed by 1 base and V by 6 bases; bases with no gene match: 9. The CDR3 spans 14 residues. CDR3: CSATDRVGSYEQYF. The CDR3 DNA reads TGCAGTGCGACCGACAGGGTCGGATCCTACGAGCAGTACTTC.

This clonotype was counted a few times. This sequence joins TRBV9 and TRBJ2-5; D ambiguous. The better agreement between TRBJ2-1 and the DNA end casts doubt on the J call. The CDR3 has 14 residues. Germline CDR1 SGDLS, CDR2 YYNGEE. The CDR3 protein is CASSVDGYYNEQFF. The CDR3 DNA reads TGTGCCAGCAGCGTAGACGGTTATTACAATGAGCAGTTCTTC.

The chain links TRBV20-1 to TRBJ1-1, with 7 bases that match TRBD1. CDR1 is DFQATT and CDR2 is SNEGSKA in the germline V gene (reference sequence). The CDR3 sequence is 13 residues long. J lost 4 bases, V lost 5 bases, and 7 bases had no gene match. The CDR3 sequence is CSARKTGPTEAFF. CDR3 DNA sequence: TGCAGTGCTCGCAAGACAGGGCCCACTGAAGCTTTCTTT.

As concerns this clonotype: This could be a read error, since a much larger clone is one nucleotide away. This chain connects TRBV7-9 to TRBJ2-3; TRBD2 might be the D (5 bases). Germline V gene sequence: CDR1 SEHNR, CDR2 FQNEAQ (reference sequence). The CDR3 is 15 residues long. Trimming cost V 5 bases and J 2 bases, with 14 bases left between them. CDR3 amino acids: CASSPSGFSTDTQYF. CDR3 DNA sequence: TGTGCCAGCAGCCCAAGCGGTTTCTCCACAGATACGCAGTATTTT.

Note on this clonotype: This likely comes from a read error, as the CDR3 has no conserved phenylalanine or tryptophan at its end. The chain is built from TRBV6-5 and TRBJ1-1; possible D gene TRBD1, 5 bases. CDR1 MNHEY and CDR2 SVGAGI come from the germline V gene. There are 16 residues in the CDR3. Trimming took 0 bases from V and 0 from J, leaving 11 bases between them. CDR3 nucleotides: TGTGCCAGCAGTTACTCGGGGCCCTCCTTGAACACTGAAGCTTTCCTT. Protein product: CASSYSGPSLNTEAFL.

The gene calls are TRBV20-1 and TRBJ1-2; D not resolved. The CDR3 consists of 13 residues. Between the trimmed V and J ends, which lost 1 base and 8 bases, there was a span of 14 bases. From germline, CDR1 is DFQATT and CDR2 SNEGSKA (reference sequence). The CDR3 DNA reads TGCAGTGCTAGAGCCTGGAAAGAGGTCGGCTACACCTTC. It translates to CSARAWKEVGYTF.

This clonotype showed up just a few times. The chain is built from TRBV20-1 and TRBJ1-1, with D perhaps TRBD1 (6 bases). V lost 1 base to trimming and J lost 4 bases, with 10 bases between them. The CDR3 totals 13 residues. Germline CDR1 and CDR2: DFQATT and SNEGSKA (reference sequence). The CDR3 is CSARGRGVTEAFF. In DNA form, the CDR3 reads TGCAGTGCTAGAGGCAGGGGCGTCACTGAAGCTTTCTTT.

This chain links TRBV5-1 with TRBJ1-1, with D uncertain. CDR1 and CDR2 (germline): SGHRS, YFSETQ. The CDR3 runs 13 residues. Between the trimmed V and J ends, which lost 3 bases and 1 base, there was a span of 7 bases. The CDR3 DNA reads as TGCGCCAGCAGCTGGGCACAGAACACTGAAGCTTTCTTT. Protein: CASSWAQNTEAFF.

This clonotype has just one count. This chain links TRBV10-3 with TRBJ2-6; D unresolved. Germline CDR1 ENHRY, CDR2 SYGVKD. With 3 bases removed from V and 2 bases from J, the gap between germline ends came to 2 bases. The CDR3 spans 13 residues. The CDR3 loop is CAISEPGANVLTF. CDR3 in DNA: TGTGCCATCAGTGAACCTGGGGCCAACGTCCTGACTTTC.

This clonotype was seen a handful of times. The V gene is TRBV5-1, the J gene TRBJ2-1; D remains unclear. Between the trimmed V and J ends, which lost 4 bases and 0 bases, there was a span of 14 bases. The germline V gene has CDR1 SGHRS and CDR2 YFSETQ. The CDR3 covers 16 residues. DNA of the CDR3: TGCGCCAGCAGCCCCACCGGGCCGTCCTCCTACAATGAGCAGTTCTTC. It specifies CASSPTGPSSYNEQFF.

In its sample, this clonotype was seen a few times. The gene calls are TRBV7-3 and TRBJ2-5; D perhaps matches TRBD2 (5 bases). CDR1 is SGHTA and CDR2 is FQGTGA in the germline V gene. V shed 1 base and J shed 4 bases, with 13 bases lying between them. The CDR3 is 15 residues long. The CDR3 is CASSLIGSDRETQYF. The CDR3 nucleotides are TGTGCCAGCAGCTTAATAGGGAGCGACCGAGAGACCCAGTACTTC.

This chain uses TRBV29-1 with TRBJ2-1, with TRBD2 matching over 13 bases. The germline V gene encodes CDR1 SQVTM and CDR2 ANQGSEA. CDR3 size: 14 residues. Unmatched junction bases numbered 7, after V lost 6 bases and J lost 8 bases. CDR3 in amino acids: CSVLTSGRGDEQFF. In DNA form, the CDR3 reads TGCAGCGTCCTAACTAGCGGGAGGGGAGATGAGCAGTTCTTC.

This clonotype has more than one count but fewer than ten. The chain uses TRBV7-2 and TRBJ2-7; 7 bases are a match to TRBD2. V shed 4 bases and J 2 bases; nucleotides not matched to a gene: 5. Germline-derived CDR1 and CDR2 are SGHTA and FQGNSA. This CDR3 is built from 14 residues. The CDR3 sequence is CASSSQLATYEQYF. DNA of the CDR3: TGTGCCAGCAGCTCACAACTAGCGACCTACGAGCAGTACTTC.